Listed below are T cell receptor beta chains from one sample, sequenced in a study of CD8+ T cells in alopecia areata. Profiling relied on immunoSEQ multiplex PCR, and the TCRdb table lists in-frame clones only, not all of them. Of roughly 180,000 clones in the sample, 55% to 70% were seen once. The sample in question was CD4+ T cells sorted from blood, obtained at week 4, from a patient treated with tofacitinib. Receptors originate from a human donor with alopecia areata. Each CDR3 is given with its conserved first and last residue. A D gene is named only where the DNA matches it firmly. The size of a clone is reported for some rows only, either as once, few or many, or as a class for expanded clones.

j_call	d_call	v_call	clone_size	cdr3_length	cdr3_aa	cdr3_nt
TRBJ1-1	.	TRBV18	.	13	CASSPRQNTEAFF	TGTGCCAGCTCACCACGACAGAACACTGAAGCTTTCTTT
TRBJ2-5	.	TRBV20-1	.	10	CSASGETQYF	TGCAGTGCTAGCGGGGAGACCCAGTACTTC
TRBJ1-2	TRBD1	TRBV18	.	16	CASSSGQDPYPYGYTF	TGTGCCAGCTCGTCGGGACAGGACCCTTATCCCTATGGCTACACCTTC
TRBJ2-1	TRBD1	TRBV13	.	13	CASSLRQGHEQFF	TGTGCCAGCAGCCTTCGACAGGGCCATGAGCAGTTCTTC
TRBJ1-3	.	TRBV9	.	15	CASSIDSLSGNTIYF	TGTGCCAGCAGCATTGACAGCCTCTCTGGAAACACCATATATTTT
TRBJ2-7	.	TRBV25-1	.	15	CASSDSRERFGEQYF	TGTGCCAGCAGTGATAGCAGGGAAAGGTTTGGCGAGCAGTACTTC
TRBJ1-5	.	TRBV9	.	16	CASSLGITTGDQPQHF	TGTGCCAGCAGCCTGGGGATAACGACGGGAGATCAGCCCCAGCATTTT
TRBJ2-5	TRBD1	TRBV19	.	15	CASSIVTGGLETQYF	TGTGCCAGTAGTATAGTTACAGGGGGCCTTGAGACCCAGTACTTC
TRBJ1-2	TRBD1	TRBV27	few	14	CASKRTGGNYGYTF	TGTGCCAGCAAGAGGACAGGGGGAAACTATGGCTACACCTTC
TRBJ2-7	TRBD2	TRBV29-1	.	15	CSVSLRTSGVYEQYF	TGCAGCGTTTCGCTGAGGACTAGCGGGGTCTACGAGCAGTACTTC
TRBJ2-7	TRBD2	TRBV15	.	17	CATSRELTSVSSYEQYF	TGTGCCACCAGCAGGGAGTTGACTAGCGTGAGCTCCTACGAGCAGTACTTC
TRBJ1-1	.	TRBV7-9	few	12	CASSLGVTEAFF	TGTGCCAGCAGCTTAGGGGTAACTGAAGCTTTCTTT
TRBJ2-7	.	TRBV5-4	.	14	CASSFERHSVEQYF	TGTGCCAGCAGCTTCGAGCGACACTCTGTCGAGCAGTACTTC
TRBJ1-1	.	TRBV29-1	few	12	CSLRGLGTEAFF	TGCAGCCTCCGGGGTCTCGGCACTGAAGCTTTCTTT
TRBJ1-1	TRBD1	TRBV19	.	14	CASSIPGTGSEAFF	TGTGCCAGTAGTATCCCCGGGACAGGGTCTGAAGCTTTCTTT
TRBJ2-1	.	TRBV30	few	13	CAWTKGPSGPQFF	TGTGCCTGGACAAAGGGGCCGTCGGGCCCCCAGTTCTTC
TRBJ1-2	.	TRBV25-1	.	13	CASSAAGNYGYTF	TGTGCCAGCAGTGCCGCCGGGAACTATGGCTACACCTTC
TRBJ1-1	TRBD1	TRBV29-1	.	13	CSVGQGLNTEAFF	TGCAGCGTAGGACAGGGCCTGAACACTGAAGCTTTCTTT
TRBJ2-7	.	TRBV15	.	13	CATSRDLGYEQYF	TGTGCCACCAGCAGAGATTTAGGTTACGAGCAGTACTTC
TRBJ2-1	.	TRBV5-4	.	15	CASSPRGGNDNEQFF	TGTGCCAGCAGCCCGAGGGGGGGTAACGACAATGAGCAGTTCTTC
TRBJ2-5	.	TRBV29-1	.	11	CSVEGQETQYF	TGCAGCGTTGAAGGTCAAGAGACCCAGTACTTC
TRBJ2-7	.	TRBV2	.	11	CASSDFYEQYF	TGTGCCAGCTCAGACTTCTACGAGCAGTACTTC
TRBJ1-2	TRBD1	TRBV10-3	.	17	CAISELGTEPSNYGYTF	TGTGCCATCAGTGAGTTGGGGACAGAGCCTTCTAACTATGGCTACACCTTC
TRBJ1-5	.	TRBV7-9	.	13	CASSLGGDQPQHF	TGTGCCAGCAGCTTAGGAGGTGATCAGCCCCAGCATTTT
TRBJ2-3	TRBD2	TRBV30	once	16	CAWSFRSGGGTDTQYF	TGTGCCTGGAGTTTTCGAAGCGGGGGGGGCACAGATACGCAGTATTTT
TRBJ2-7	TRBD2	TRBV7-2	once	16	CASSLGVAGIPYEQYF	TGTGCCAGCAGCTTAGGTGTAGCGGGGATCCCCTACGAGCAGTACTTC
TRBJ1-5	.	TRBV19	.	16	CASRSRRGGPNGPQHF	TGTGCCAGTAGGTCCCGGCGGGGGGGGCCTAATGGGCCCCAGCATTTT
TRBJ1-1	.	TRBV29-1	.	15	CSAGHRGDMNTEAFF	TGCAGCGCCGGACATAGGGGGGATATGAACACTGAAGCTTTCTTT
TRBJ2-1	.	TRBV30	.	13	CAWSNRITGEQFF	TGTGCCTGGAGTAACAGAATCACGGGTGAGCAGTTCTTC
TRBJ2-2	.	TRBV30	.	13	CAWTHNRAGELFF	TGTGCCTGGACTCACAACCGCGCCGGGGAGCTGTTTTTT
TRBJ2-3	.	TRBV4-1	few	15	CASSLLLLRTDTQYF	TGCGCCAGCAGCCTTCTACTGCTGCGCACAGATACGCAGTATTTT
TRBJ2-2	.	TRBV5-6	.	18	CASNLNVEGRGLPGELFF	TGTGCCAGCAACCTTAATGTCGAGGGCAGGGGCCTCCCCGGGGAGCTGTTTTTT
TRBJ2-4	TRBD2	TRBV11-2	few	15	CASSFRGGAVGIQYF	TGTGCCAGCAGCTTCCGGGGGGGGGCCGTGGGCATTCAGTACTTC
TRBJ1-4	TRBD1	TRBV28	.	15	CASSKQGAGNEKLFF	TGTGCCAGCAGCAAACAGGGGGCGGGTAATGAAAAACTGTTTTTT
TRBJ2-7	.	TRBV14	.	13	CASSHDFRNEQYF	TGTGCCAGCAGCCACGACTTTAGGAACGAGCAGTACTTC
TRBJ2-2	TRBD1	TRBV4-3	once	15	CASSRRDRDSGELFF	TGCGCCAGCAGCCGAAGGGACAGGGATAGTGGGGAGCTGTTTTTT
TRBJ2-3	.	TRBV15	.	15	CATSREGTSTDTQYF	TGTGCCACCAGCAGAGAAGGTACTAGCACAGATACGCAGTATTTT
TRBJ2-2	.	TRBV30	once	15	CACIVGTANTGELFF	TGTGCCTGTATTGTAGGGACCGCGAACACCGGGGAGCTGTTTTTT
TRBJ2-3	.	TRBV7-8	.	14	CASRGATSTDTQYF	TGTGCCAGCAGGGGGGCCACTAGCACAGATACGCAGTATTTT
TRBJ1-1	.	TRBV6-5	few	12	CASSRENTEAFF	TGTGCCAGCAGTCGAGAAAACACTGAAGCTTTCTTT
TRBJ1-5	.	TRBV29-1	few	12	CSPGPGNQPQHF	TGCAGCCCCGGGCCAGGCAATCAGCCCCAGCATTTT
TRBJ2-4	.	TRBV30	.	14	CAWTPGRQKNIQYF	TGTGCCTGGACCCCTGGGAGGCAGAAAAACATTCAGTACTTC
TRBJ1-2	.	TRBV14	.	18	CASSQDPLWGPRDYGYTF	TGTGCCAGCAGCCAAGATCCCTTGTGGGGGCCGAGAGACTATGGCTACACCTTC
TRBJ1-2	TRBD1	TRBV5-1	.	15	CASSATGDRARGYTF	TGCGCCAGCAGCGCGACCGGTGACAGGGCACGTGGCTACACCTTC
TRBJ2-7	TRBD1	TRBV5-6	.	15	CASSSPGQMNYEQYF	TGTGCCAGCAGCTCCCCGGGACAGATGAACTACGAGCAGTACTTC
TRBJ1-5	TRBD1	TRBV30	.	16	CAWNPGGADRNQPQHF	TGTGCCTGGAACCCAGGGGGTGCAGATCGCAATCAGCCCCAGCATTTT
TRBJ1-1	.	TRBV29-1	once	12	CSVEVSNTEAFF	TGCAGCGTTGAGGTCTCGAACACTGAAGCTTTCTTT
TRBJ2-7	.	TRBV5-1	few	12	CASSLSEGEQYF	TGCGCCAGCAGCTTGAGTGAGGGCGAGCAGTACTTC
TRBJ1-2	.	TRBV4-3	once	12	CASSQDIGLPAF	TGCGCCAGCAGCCAAGATATAGGGCTACCCGCCTTC
TRBJ1-5	.	TRBV30	.	14	CACQITGSNQPQHF	TGTGCCTGCCAAATTACAGGTAGCAATCAGCCCCAGCATTTT
TRBJ1-1	.	TRBV5-1	.	12	CASRNLNTEAFF	TGCGCCAGCAGAAACTTGAACACTGAAGCTTTCTTT
TRBJ2-2	.	TRBV9	few	15	CASSVDRANTGELFF	TGTGCCAGCAGCGTAGATAGGGCGAACACCGGGGAGCTGTTTTTT
TRBJ2-7	TRBD2	TRBV5-1	once	12	CASSSREAKQYF	TGCGCCAGCAGCTCCCGGGAGGCAAAGCAGTACTTC